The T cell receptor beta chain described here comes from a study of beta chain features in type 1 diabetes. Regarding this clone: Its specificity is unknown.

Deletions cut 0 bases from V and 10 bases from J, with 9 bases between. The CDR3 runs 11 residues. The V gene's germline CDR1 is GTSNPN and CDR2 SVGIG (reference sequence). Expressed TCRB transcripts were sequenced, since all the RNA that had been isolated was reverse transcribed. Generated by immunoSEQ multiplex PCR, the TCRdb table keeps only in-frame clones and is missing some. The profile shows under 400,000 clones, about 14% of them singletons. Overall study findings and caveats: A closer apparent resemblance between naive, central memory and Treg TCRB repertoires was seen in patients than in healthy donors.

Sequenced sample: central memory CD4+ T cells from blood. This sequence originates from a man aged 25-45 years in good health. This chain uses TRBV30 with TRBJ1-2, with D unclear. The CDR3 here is CAWSVAIVYTF. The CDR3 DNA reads TGTGCCTGGAGTGTGGCTATCGTCTACACCTTC.